Shown below are 25 T cell receptor beta chains from a single sample sequenced in a study of cytomegalovirus exposure and HLA in healthy donors. PCR was performed using 60 Vbeta and 13 Jbeta primers. The repertoire was sequenced with immunoSEQ multiplex PCR; TCRdb's copy has only in-frame clones and lacks some. Of approximately 250,000 clones listed, more than 75% were seen once; the top ten hold 0.24%. The source material was PBMCs. These TCRs come from a girl aged 2 to 10 in good health and CMV-seronegative.

This chain joins TRBV5-4 and TRBJ1-2; 7 bases agree with TRBD1. The CDR3 loop spans 17 amino acids. The germline V gene has CDR1 SGHNT and CDR2 YYREEE (reference sequence). V shed 2 bases, J shed 4 bases, and the junction held 14 bases outside the gene matches. The chain's CDR3 is CASSLTPGQGGAYGYTF. The CDR3 coding sequence is TGTGCCAGCAGCTTAACCCCTGGGCAGGGGGGCGCCTATGGCTACACCTTC.

The chain has TRBV5-1 and TRBJ2-1; 8 positions agree with TRBD2. With V trimmed by 4 bases and J by 2 bases, 5 bases remained unmatched. Per germline, CDR1 SGHRS and CDR2 YFSETQ. CDR3 size: 15 residues. The CDR3 loop is CASSPGGSPYNEQFF. The CDR3 coding sequence is TGCGCCAGCAGCCCGGGGGGGAGCCCCTACAATGAGCAGTTCTTC.

The V and J genes are TRBV5-1 and TRBJ2-7; 13 bases line up with TRBD2. The V segment lost 5 bases and the J segment 2 bases; nucleotides outside the gene matches: 4. CDR3 length: 15 residues. Per the germline V gene, CDR1 is SGHRS and CDR2 is YFSETQ. The DNA for the CDR3 is TGCGCCAGCAGTCGAGGGACTAGCGGGGCCTACGAGCAGTACTTC. The encoded protein is CASSRGTSGAYEQYF.

The chain carries TRBV5-1 and TRBJ1-1; D gene uncertain. Germline CDR1 is SGHRS and CDR2 is YFSETQ. With 2 bases removed from V and 4 bases from J, the gap between germline ends came to 12 bases. The CDR3 is 14 residues long. The CDR3 coding sequence is TGCGCCAGCAGCTTAGCGAGGACTACCACTGAAGCTTTCTTT. This translates into CASSLARTTTEAFF.

This chain uses TRBV15 with TRBJ1-5; a weak D match, TRBD1 (6 bases). Trimming removed 7 bases from V and 4 bases from J, with 14 bases in between. Germline-derived CDR1 and CDR2 are LNHNV and YYDKDF (reference sequence). The CDR3 spans 14 residues. The CDR3 coding sequence is TGTGCCACCACCCCGGACAGAAGAAATCAGCCCCAGCATTTT. As protein: CATTPDRRNQPQHF. Filled out from reference TRBV15 and TRBJ1-5, the complete variable domain reads DAMVIQNPRYQVTQFGKPVTLSCSQTLNHNVMYWYQQKSSQAPKLLFHYYDKDFNNEADTPDNFQSRRPNTSFCFLDIRSPGLGDTAMYLCATTPDRRNQPQHFGDGTRLSIL.

V gene TRBV2 combines with J gene TRBJ1-1; 7 bases are a match to TRBD1. This CDR3 spans 15 amino acids. The trim removed 6 bases at V and 2 bases at J, leaving 9 bases unmatched. Per the germline V gene, CDR1 is SNHLY and CDR2 is FYNNEI. The CDR3 nucleotides are TGTGCCAGCAGGCCCACAGGGGCAGGAAACACTGAAGCTTTCTTT. This sequence encodes CASRPTGAGNTEAFF.

The chain joins TRBV6-1 to TRBJ2-7, with D tentatively TRBD1 (5 bases). Germline V lookup: CDR1 MNHNS, CDR2 SASEGT. The CDR3 spans 11 residues. Between the trimmed V and J ends, which lost 8 bases and 4 bases, there was a span of 9 bases. The CDR3 DNA is TGTGCCAGCGTGGGGCGATACGAGCAGTACTTC. Its translation is CASVGRYEQYF.

The chain links TRBV13 to TRBJ1-1, with 10 bases aligning to TRBD1. The CDR3 totals 14 residues. The junction had 4 bases not matched to a gene; V was cut back by 3 bases and J by 6 bases. Germline loops: CDR1 PRHDT, CDR2 FYEKMQ (reference sequence). CDR3 residues: CASSFGTGVPEAFF. The DNA for the CDR3 is TGTGCCAGCAGCTTCGGGACAGGGGTTCCTGAAGCTTTCTTT.

This clone was recorded a few times. In the same sample, other DNA sequences code for this CDR3. V gene TRBV29-1 combines with J gene TRBJ1-3; D uncertain. CDR1 and CDR2 (germline): SQVTM, ANQGSEA. V shed 4 bases and J shed 4 bases, with 8 bases lying between them. CDR3 length equals 12 residues. The CDR3 loop is CSVAHGGNTIYF. Written as DNA, the CDR3 is TGCAGCGTTGCGCATGGCGGAAACACCATATATTTT. Supplemented by reference TRBV29-1 and TRBJ1-3, the full variable domain reads SAVISQKPSRDICQRGTSLTIQCQVDSQVTMMFWYRQQPGQSLTLIATANQGSEATYESGFVIDKFPISRPNLTFSTLTVSNMSPEDSSIYLCSVAHGGNTIYFGEGSWLTVV.

Only one count was recorded for this clone. The rearrangement joins TRBV7-8 to TRBJ2-7, with 11 bases matching TRBD2. The CDR3 loop spans 13 amino acids. J was trimmed by 6 bases and V by 4 bases; bases with no gene match: 2. Germline CDR1 and CDR2: SGHVS and FQNEAQ. CDR3 bases: TGTGCCAGCAGCTCTGGACTAGCGGGCGAGCAGTACTTC. As protein: CASSSGLAGEQYF.

The J gene is TRBJ2-7, the V gene TRBV5-5, with 9 positions matching TRBD1. Germline-derived CDR1 and CDR2 are SGHKS and YYEKEE (reference sequence). This CDR3 contains 13 residues. The V gene end was trimmed by 3 bases and the J gene end by 5 bases; junction bases not matched to a gene: 3. The CDR3 spells CASSSGQGNEQYF. CDR3 coding DNA: TGTGCCAGCAGCTCGGGACAGGGCAACGAGCAGTACTTC.

The chain couples TRBV7-8 to TRBJ1-6, with D uncertain. From germline, CDR1 is SGHVS and CDR2 FQNEAQ. The CDR3 totals 17 residues. The V end was cut by 1 base, the J end by 6 bases, with 16 bases between. The CDR3 region is CASSLVWSRPVNSPLHF. Written as DNA, the CDR3 is TGTGCCAGCAGCTTAGTGTGGAGCAGACCTGTTAATTCACCCCTCCACTTT.

This chain joins TRBV5-8 and TRBJ2-3, with D possibly being TRBD1 (6 bases). Germline V gene lookup returns CDR1 SGHTS and CDR2 YDEGEE. The V end lost 4 bases, the J end lost 1 base, and 16 bases lay between the germline ends. The CDR3 runs 16 residues. Written as DNA, the CDR3 is TGTGCCAGCAGCGTAGGGACAAATAGGGGCACAGATACGCAGTATTTT. Translating it yields CASSVGTNRGTDTQYF.

V is TRBV5-1 and J is TRBJ2-3; 7 positions match TRBD2. The CDR3 is 16 residues long. Germline values: CDR1 SGHRS, CDR2 YFSETQ. The V and J ends lost 3 bases and 3 bases, in that order; junction bases with no gene match: 10. This chain's CDR3 is CASSSIAGVETDTQYF. CDR3 bases: TGCGCCAGCAGCTCTATAGCGGGTGTGGAAACAGATACGCAGTATTTT.

The chain employs TRBV4-1 and TRBJ1-2; possibly TRBD1 for D (5 bases). V lost 1 base and J lost 6, with 15 bases in between. This CDR3 is built from 15 residues. Germline loops: CDR1 MGHRA, CDR2 YSYEKL. CDR3 amino acids: CASSQGQGPQDGYTF. The DNA for the CDR3 is TGCGCCAGCAGCCAAGGCCAGGGCCCGCAAGATGGCTACACCTTC.

Remarks on this clone: Other DNA sequences from this sample encode an identical CDR3 as well. The chain uses TRBV5-6 and TRBJ1-2; D call uncertain. Germline lookup yields CDR1 SGHDT and CDR2 YYEEEE. The CDR3 is 13 amino acids. Trimming left V 0 bases short and J 0 bases short, with 3 bases between. The CDR3, as DNA: TGTGCCAGCAGCTTGGGCGCTAACTATGGCTACACCTTC. It codes for CASSLGANYGYTF.

The chain links TRBV4-2 to TRBJ2-3; D is ambiguous. The CDR3 contains 15 residues. V was cut by 0 bases and J by 4 bases, with 11 bases left in between. Germline loops: CDR1 LGHNA, CDR2 YNFKEQ. CDR3 sequence (DNA): TGTGCCAGCAGCCAAGATCGGCTAGTTGCAGATACGCAGTATTTT. Its protein product is CASSQDRLVADTQYF.

This clone was found a few times. J is TRBJ2-2 and V is TRBV5-1; maybe TRBD1 (6 bases). V was cut by 0 bases and J by 1 base, with 7 bases left in between. This CDR3 spans 15 amino acids. Per germline, CDR1 SGHRS and CDR2 YFSETQ. The CDR3 bases are TGCGCCAGCAGCTTGGCGGGACAGAACACCGGGGAGCTGTTTTTT. The encoded protein is CASSLAGQNTGELFF.

In its sample, this clone was seen once. The identical CDR3 is also encoded by other nucleotide sequences in the sample. V and J are TRBV5-1 and TRBJ1-1; 10 positions agree with TRBD1. The germline CDR1 and CDR2 sequences are SGHRS and YFSETQ. The CDR3 runs 14 residues. After removal of 4 bases from V and 2 bases from J, the junction contained 2 bases not matched to a gene. The CDR3 region is CASSATGGNTEAFF. CDR3 nucleotide sequence: TGCGCCAGCAGCGCGACAGGGGGCAACACTGAAGCTTTCTTT.

Here the CDR3 reads CASQGSKTQYF. The DNA of the CDR3 is TGTGCCAGCCAGGGATCGAAGACCCAGTACTTC. This rearrangement joins TRBV6-1 to TRBJ2-5, with TRBD1 as a possible D gene (5 bases). Germline loops: CDR1 MNHNS, CDR2 SASEGT. Trimming left V 8 bases short and J 6 bases short, with 10 bases between. The CDR3 consists of 11 residues.

The chain joins TRBV27 to TRBJ2-1, with 8 bases lining up with TRBD2. The J segment lost 1 base and the V segment lost 5 bases, leaving 10 bases of the junction unmatched. Germline V lookup: CDR1 MNHEY, CDR2 SMNVEV (reference sequence). This CDR3 region has 17 residues. CDR3 in DNA: TGTGCCAGCAGTGACGGGGGGGTAGCGTGGTCCTACAATGAGCAGTTCTTC. This translates into CASSDGGVAWSYNEQFF.

Turning to this clone: At the DNA level, this CDR3 is encoded by other sequences in the same sample as well. This chain joins TRBV13 and TRBJ2-7; 8 positions match TRBD1. CDR3 length: 14 amino acids. CDR1 is PRHDT, CDR2 FYEKMQ, per germline (reference sequence). V was pared by 3 bases and J by 2 bases, with 3 bases of the junction left unmatched. CDR3 amino acids: CASSFGQGPYEQYF. The CDR3 DNA follows: TGTGCCAGCAGCTTTGGACAGGGCCCCTACGAGCAGTACTTC.

The CDR3 sequence is CSVELFGGKNYGYTF. The CDR3 nucleotides read TGCAGCGTTGAATTATTCGGCGGGAAGAACTATGGCTACACCTTC. This chain uses TRBV29-1 with TRBJ1-2, with unresolved D. V was shortened by 2 bases and J by 2 bases, with 15 bases between the two germline ends. From germline, CDR1 is SQVTM and CDR2 ANQGSEA. This CDR3 is 15 amino acids long. Looking up the rest from reference TRBV29-1 and TRBJ1-2 gives the full variable domain: SAVISQKPSRDICQRGTSLTIQCQVDSQVTMMFWYRQQPGQSLTLIATANQGSEATYESGFVIDKFPISRPNLTFSTLTVSNMSPEDSSIYLCSVELFGGKNYGYTFGSGTRLTVV.

The V and J genes are TRBV5-1 and TRBJ1-1; 9 bases match TRBD1. The germline V gene has CDR1 SGHRS and CDR2 YFSETQ. This CDR3 is 17 amino acids long. The junction had 13 bases not matched to a gene; V was cut back by 1 base and J by 6 bases. The CDR3 region is CASSLNSLLDRGPEAFF. In nucleotides, the CDR3 is TGCGCCAGCAGCTTGAACTCTCTTTTGGACAGGGGCCCTGAAGCTTTCTTT.

The rearrangement links TRBV6-5 to TRBJ1-1; tentative D call: TRBD1 (6 bases). The germline V and J ends were trimmed by 4 bases and 4 bases, with 10 bases remaining between them. CDR3 length equals 13 residues. From germline, CDR1 is MNHEY and CDR2 SVGAGI. The CDR3 DNA sequence: TGTGCCAGCAGTTCAGGGGTTGTCACTGAAGCTTTCTTT. Its protein is CASSSGVVTEAFF.